A single sample is the source of the 22 T cell receptor beta chains below, sequenced in a study of T cell changes during pregnancy in multiple sclerosis. Sequenced by immunoSEQ multiplex PCR; TCRdb stores in-frame clones only, minus some. This table has more than 85,000 clones, around 94% appearing once. The sample was peripheral blood, taken after pregnancy. These TCRs come from a female donor in good health, enrolled as a control in a pregnancy study.

This clone came up once. The chain recombines TRBV5-1 with TRBJ2-1; 7 bases line up with TRBD1. CDR3 length equals 15 residues. Trimming at V came to 2 bases and at J to 9 bases, leaving 11 bases not matched to a gene. Per germline, CDR1 SGHRS and CDR2 YFSETQ. The CDR3 DNA reads TGCGCCAGCAGCTTCGAAAGCTGGACAGGCGCTGAGCAGTTCTTC. Translated: CASSFESWTGAEQFF. The variable domain in full, with the rest retrieved from reference TRBV5-1 and TRBJ2-1, is KAGVTQTPRYLIKTRGQQVTLSCSPISGHRSVSWYQQTPGQGLQFLFEYFSETQRNKGNFPGRFSGRQFSNSRSEMNVSTLELGDSALYLCASSFESWTGAEQFFGPGTRLTVL.

The V gene is TRBV5-1, the J gene TRBJ2-3; D remains unclear. V dropped 4 bases and J dropped 6 bases, with 9 bases sitting between them. Germline V gives CDR1 SGHRS, CDR2 YFSETQ. The CDR3 spans 12 residues. CDR3: CASSPRKDTQYF. In nucleotides, the CDR3 is TGCGCCAGCAGCCCGCGCAAGGATACGCAGTATTTT.

This sequence joins TRBV10-3 and TRBJ1-5; D gene ambiguous. This CDR3 spans 16 amino acids. V lost 0 bases and J lost 7, with 16 bases in between. Per germline, CDR1 ENHRY and CDR2 SYGVKD. Written as DNA, the CDR3 is TGTGCCATCAGTGAGTCGAAACGAGGGAGCGAGCAGCCCCAGCATTTT. Translating it yields CAISESKRGSEQPQHF.

J is TRBJ1-4 and V is TRBV5-8, with D perhaps matching TRBD1 (5 bases). CDR3 length equals 13 residues. Germline V CDR1 and CDR2: SGHTS, YDEGEE. V was clipped by 4 bases and J by 8 bases, with 12 bases between them. The CDR3 loop is CASSGQPREKLFF. In DNA, the CDR3 is TGTGCCAGCAGCGGACAACCGAGGGAAAAACTGTTTTTT.

The chain uses TRBV4-2 and TRBJ2-1, with 11 bases aligning to TRBD2. J lost 3 bases, V lost 1 base, and 2 bases had no gene match. There are 16 residues in the CDR3. Germline CDR1 reads LGHNA; CDR2 reads YNFKEQ. DNA for the CDR3: TGTGCCAGCAGCCAAGCCGGGACTAGCGGCTACAATGAGCAGTTCTTC. It encodes CASSQAGTSGYNEQFF.

In its sample, this clone was seen once. The chain is built from TRBV5-4 and TRBJ2-5, with 7 nucleotides matching TRBD2. CDR3 length equals 13 residues. From germline, CDR1 is SGHNT and CDR2 YYREEE (reference sequence). After removal of 4 bases from V and 5 bases from J, the junction contained 5 bases not matched to a gene. CDR3 in DNA: TGTGCCAGCAGCCCGGGACTACGGGAGACCCAGTACTTC. Translated: CASSPGLRETQYF.

The chain carries TRBV2 and TRBJ1-1; TRBD1 matches at 7 bases. The V segment lost 7 bases and the J segment 6 bases; nucleotides outside the gene matches: 5. From germline, CDR1 is SNHLY and CDR2 FYNNEI. This CDR3 contains 12 residues. CDR3 in amino acids: CASKGAGPEAFF. The DNA of the CDR3 is TGTGCCAGCAAGGGGGCGGGCCCTGAAGCTTTCTTT.

This chain joins TRBV5-1 and TRBJ1-5, with 7 bases that match TRBD1. The V and J ends lost 3 bases and 6 bases, in that order; junction bases with no gene match: 9. CDR3 size: 15 residues. Germline lookup yields CDR1 SGHRS and CDR2 YFSETQ. The CDR3 region has the DNA TGCGCCAGCAGCTCGACAGGGACTTCGGGTCAGCCCCAGCATTTT. Translation gives CASSSTGTSGQPQHF.

The chain combines TRBV15 with TRBJ1-5, with D unclear. V lost 0 bases and J lost 0, with 12 bases in between. The CDR3 is 17 amino acids. CDR1 is LNHNV, CDR2 YYDKDF, per germline (reference sequence). CDR3 sequence (DNA): TGTGCCACCAGCAGAGATCGAACACTATATAGCAATCAGCCCCAGCATTTT. Protein: CATSRDRTLYSNQPQHF. Full variable domain (remainder filled in from reference TRBV15 and TRBJ1-5): DAMVIQNPRYQVTQFGKPVTLSCSQTLNHNVMYWYQQKSSQAPKLLFHYYDKDFNNEADTPDNFQSRRPNTSFCFLDIRSPGLGDTAMYLCATSRDRTLYSNQPQHFGDGTRLSIL.

The chain combines TRBV6-1 with TRBJ1-1; possibly TRBD1 for D (5 bases). Trimming pared 3 bases from V and 1 base from J, leaving 9 bases between. Germline lookup yields CDR1 MNHNS and CDR2 SASEGT. CDR3 length equals 14 residues. CDR3 in amino acids: CASSEKGQNTEAFF. CDR3 in DNA: TGTGCCAGCAGTGAGAAGGGGCAGAACACTGAAGCTTTCTTT.

The V call is TRBV2, the J call TRBJ2-7, with TRBD2 as a possible D gene (6 bases). The germline V gene encodes CDR1 SNHLY and CDR2 FYNNEI. The CDR3 length is 13 residues. V lost 8 bases and J lost 2, with 13 bases in between. The CDR3 spells CASGRETTYEQYF. The CDR3 bases are TGTGCCAGCGGACGGGAGACCACCTACGAGCAGTACTTC.

The rearrangement joins TRBV28 to TRBJ2-2, with 12 bases lining up with TRBD2. Trimming removed 4 bases from V and 1 base from J; junction bases left unmatched: 1. CDR1 and CDR2 from the germline V gene are MDHEN and SYDVKM. The CDR3 sequence is 16 residues long. CDR3 DNA: TGTGCCAGCAGTTCTAGCGGGAGGGTGAACACCGGGGAGCTGTTTTTT. Translated: CASSSSGRVNTGELFF. The whole variable domain, filled in from reference TRBV28 and TRBJ2-2, reads DVKVTQSSRYLVKRTGEKVFLECVQDMDHENMFWYRQDPGLGLRLIYFSYDVKMKEKGDIPEGYSVSREKKERFSLILESASTNQTSMYLCASSSSGRVNTGELFFGEGSRLTVL.

The chain combines TRBV7-9 with TRBJ2-4; D is perhaps TRBD1 (5 bases). The CDR3 sequence is 13 residues long. Trimming shortened V by 2 bases and J by 8 bases, and 10 bases separated the two germline ends. CDR1 and CDR2 (germline): SEHNR, FQNEAQ (reference sequence). This chain's CDR3 is CASSLSSTDIQYF. The CDR3 nucleotides read TGTGCCAGCAGCTTATCCTCGACAGACATTCAGTACTTC.

This rearrangement joins TRBV5-1 to TRBJ2-1; TRBD2 matches at 14 bases. In germline, CDR1 is SGHRS, CDR2 YFSETQ. V shed 0 bases and J 8 bases; nucleotides not matched to a gene: 13. This CDR3 contains 19 residues. The CDR3 coding sequence is TGCGCCAGCAGCTTGGAGCTCCCCTCTATGACTAGCGGGAGGGATGAGCAGTTCTTC. Translated: CASSLELPSMTSGRDEQFF.

This clone is a singleton in its sample. The rearrangement links TRBV28 to TRBJ1-1, with TRBD1 as a possible D gene (6 bases). Germline V gives CDR1 MDHEN, CDR2 SYDVKM. The V gene lost 7 bases and the J gene lost 1 base, with 19 bases spanning the gap. The CDR3 has 16 residues. CDR3: CASTVGGATPNTEAFF. In DNA form, the CDR3 reads TGTGCCAGCACCGTTGGGGGGGCGACACCGAACACTGAAGCTTTCTTT.

The CDR3 DNA follows: TGTGCCAGCACTGGGGCAGGGGATGAAGCTTTCTTT. As protein: CASTGAGDEAFF. This chain links TRBV2 with TRBJ1-1; TRBD1 is a possible D gene (6 bases). Germline CDR1 and CDR2: SNHLY and FYNNEI. V gave up 7 bases and J gave up 7 bases, with 13 bases separating them. The CDR3 is 12 residues long.

This clone was seen only once. The chain couples TRBV7-2 to TRBJ1-5; D perhaps matches TRBD1 (5 bases). Germline V lookup: CDR1 SGHTA, CDR2 FQGNSA. V lost 0 bases and J lost 4, with 13 bases in between. The CDR3 extends over 16 amino acids. CDR3 residues: CASSLAGTGTNQPQHF. CDR3 nucleotide sequence: TGTGCCAGCAGCTTAGCAGGGACTGGGACGAATCAGCCCCAGCATTTT. The variable domain in full, with the rest retrieved from reference TRBV7-2 and TRBJ1-5, is GAGVSQSPSNKVTEKGKDVELRCDPISGHTALYWYRQSLGQGLEFLIYFQGNSAPDKSGLPSDRFSAERTGGSVSTLTIQRTQQEDSAVYLCASSLAGTGTNQPQHFGDGTRLSIL.

This clone was found once. This rearrangement joins TRBV5-1 to TRBJ2-1; 10 bases are shared with TRBD2. Germline loops: CDR1 SGHRS, CDR2 YFSETQ. The V gene end was trimmed by 4 bases and the J gene end by 8 bases; junction bases not matched to a gene: 9. CDR3 length equals 15 residues. The CDR3: CASSRSGRAGDEQFF. CDR3 coding DNA: TGCGCCAGCAGCAGAAGCGGGAGGGCCGGAGATGAGCAGTTCTTC.

This chain uses TRBV10-3 with TRBJ2-2; 10 nucleotides agree with TRBD1. The CDR3 has 16 amino acids. CDR1 is ENHRY, CDR2 SYGVKD, per germline. V was pared by 5 bases and J by 5 bases, with 8 bases of the junction left unmatched. CDR3 in amino acids: CAISQGQGPTTGELFF. In DNA form, the CDR3 reads TGTGCCATCAGTCAGGGACAGGGGCCTACTACCGGGGAGCTGTTTTTT.

Only one count was recorded for this clone. The chain uses TRBV5-6 and TRBJ1-5, with D possibly TRBD1 on 5 matching bases. The V gene lost 1 base and the J gene lost 4 bases, with 12 bases spanning the gap. The germline V gene encodes CDR1 SGHDT and CDR2 YYEEEE. The CDR3 is 15 residues long. Written as DNA, the CDR3 is TGTGCCAGCAGCTTGAGGGGACGGGGGAATCAGCCCCAGCATTTT. Residues: CASSLRGRGNQPQHF.

The genes are TRBV7-6 and TRBJ2-3; 9 nucleotides agree with TRBD2. Germline trimming cut 5 bases from V and 2 bases from J; bases unmatched to any gene: 2. This CDR3 is built from 14 residues. The germline gives CDR1 SGHVS, CDR2 FNYEAQ. The CDR3 DNA follows: TGTGCCAGCAGCCGGACTAGCGTCACAGATACGCAGTATTTT. This codes for CASSRTSVTDTQYF.

The rearrangement links TRBV28 to TRBJ2-2, with unresolved D. Trimming left V 2 bases short and J 0 bases short, with 10 bases between. CDR3 length equals 16 residues. Germline V CDR1 and CDR2: MDHEN, SYDVKM. The CDR3 spells CASSLHTPANTGELFF. CDR3 DNA sequence: TGTGCCAGCAGTTTACATACACCCGCGAACACCGGGGAGCTGTTTTTT.